These T cell receptor beta chains were read from a single sample in a study of shared clonotypes between healthy human individuals. Libraries were prepared by immunoSEQ multiplex PCR; TCRdb keeps only in-frame clonotypes and omits some of them. Among roughly 530,000 clones listed, 95% to 97% were seen once. Material for sequencing was naive CD4+ T cells sorted from blood. These receptors came from a woman in her twenties or thirties in good health. CDR3s include the opening cysteine and the closing phenylalanine or tryptophan. A D gene is named only where the DNA matches it firmly. Clone size is given for some rows only: seen once, a few or many times, or a class if the clone is expanded.

-	TRBV6-5	-	TRBJ2-5	TGTGCCAGCAGAGTAGCGACTGGAGAGACCCAGTACTTC	CASRVATGETQYF
TRBD2	TRBV11-2	-	TRBJ2-1	TGTGCCAGCAGCTTAAACGAGCGGGAGTACTACAATGAGCAGTTCTTC	CASSLNEREYYNEQFF
-	TRBV2	-	TRBJ1-5	TGTGCCAGCAGTGACAGCCTCGGAAATCAGCCCCAGCATTTT	CASSDSLGNQPQHF
-	TRBV10-2	-	TRBJ1-1	TGCGCCAGCAGTGAGGACCCGAACACTGAAGCTTTCTTT	CASSEDPNTEAFF
TRBD2	TRBV27	-	TRBJ2-1	TGTGCCAGCAGCCCGGGGACTAGTGTCCTAAATGAGCAGTTCTTC	CASSPGTSVLNEQFF
TRBD2	TRBV7-9	-	TRBJ2-1	TGTGCCAGCAGCTTATCTAGCGGGACTTACAATGAGCAGTTCTTC	CASSLSSGTYNEQFF
-	TRBV7-8	-	TRBJ2-1	TGTGCCAGCAGCCTTGGAAGGGGGGAGCAGTTCTTC	CASSLGRGEQFF
-	TRBV18	-	TRBJ2-7	TGTGCCAGCTCACCACCGAGGACGGACTCCTACGAGCAGTACTTC	CASSPPRTDSYEQYF
-	TRBV28	-	TRBJ2-2	TGTGCCAGCAGTTTACAGGGTCCCGGGGAGCTGTTTTTT	CASSLQGPGELFF
-	TRBV5-5	-	TRBJ1-1	TGTGCCAGCAGCTCGCCGACAGGAGAAGCTTTCTTT	CASSSPTGEAFF
TRBD2	TRBV19	-	TRBJ2-7	TGTGCCAGTAGTAATTTGGCTAGCGGTACCTACGAGCAGTACTTC	CASSNLASGTYEQYF
-	TRBV6-5	-	TRBJ2-7	TGTGCCAGCAGTTACTCGCCAGATTACGAGCAGTACTTC	CASSYSPDYEQYF
TRBD1	TRBV7-8	-	TRBJ2-5	TGTGCCAGCAGCGCATGGGACAGGGGAGAGACCCAGTACTTC	CASSAWDRGETQYF
TRBD1	TRBV6-5	-	TRBJ1-3	TGTGCCAGCAGTTTTGCCTACAGGGGGACTGGAAACACCATATATTTT	CASSFAYRGTGNTIYF
TRBD2	TRBV6-6	-	TRBJ2-7	TGTGCCAGCAGTTATGGGACTAGAACCTACGAGCAGTACTTC	CASSYGTRTYEQYF
TRBD2	TRBV9	once	TRBJ2-1	TGTGCCAGCAGCGTCCTCGGGACTAGTATGTATGAGCAGTTCTTC	CASSVLGTSMYEQFF
-	TRBV19	-	TRBJ1-1	TGTGCCAGTAGTCCAAGGGTGTCCGACACTGAAGCTTTCTTT	CASSPRVSDTEAFF
-	TRBV27	-	TRBJ2-1	TGTGCCAGCAGTCTCAACCGGGACGCCGAGCAGTTCTTC	CASSLNRDAEQFF
-	TRBV6-6	once	TRBJ2-1	TGTGCCAGCAGTTACTCGATGGGTCGATCAAGCGGAGAGCAGTTCTTC	CASSYSMGRSSGEQFF
-	TRBV5-1	-	TRBJ1-2	TGCGCCAGCAGCTTTCAGGGAGCGAACTATGGCTACACCTTC	CASSFQGANYGYTF
-	TRBV11-2	-	TRBJ2-5	TGTGCCAGCAGCTTAGTCGACTGGTACCAAGAGACCCAGTACTTC	CASSLVDWYQETQYF
-	TRBV5-1	-	TRBJ2-1	TGCGCCAGCAGCGACCAGCGGAGCTACAATGAGCAGTTCTTC	CASSDQRSYNEQFF
-	TRBV5-5	-	TRBJ2-1	TGTGCCAGCCGCCCAGCTGACTCCTACAATGAGCAGTTCTTC	CASRPADSYNEQFF
TRBD1	TRBV6-6	-	TRBJ1-1	TGTGCCAGCAGAATTCATTTCAGGGGGAGGAACACTGAAGCTTTCTTT	CASRIHFRGRNTEAFF
TRBD1	TRBV28	-	TRBJ2-7	TGTGCCAGCAGTTTAATACAGGGGGCCGAAAAAAGCTCCTACGAGCAGTACTTC	CASSLIQGAEKSSYEQYF
-	TRBV2	-	TRBJ2-1	TGTGCCAGCAATCTATTGGACGGTAACAATGAGCAGTTCTTC	CASNLLDGNNEQFF
-	TRBV6-1	once	TRBJ2-7	TGTGCCAGCAGTGAAGGACTTGGCATAGGATACGAGCAGTACTTC	CASSEGLGIGYEQYF
-	TRBV7-9	-	TRBJ2-2	TGTGCCAGCAGACAACAGGGAACCGGGGAGCTGTTTTTT	CASRQQGTGELFF
TRBD1	TRBV5-1	-	TRBJ1-2	TGCGCCAGCAAGGGACAGGGAGCTTCGGACTATGGCTACACCTTC	CASKGQGASDYGYTF
TRBD2	TRBV18	-	TRBJ2-3	TGTGCCAGCTCACCATCGACGGGGGGATTGGATACGCAGTATTTT	CASSPSTGGLDTQYF
-	TRBV9	-	TRBJ2-3	TGTGCCAGCAGCGTAGCCCGCACAGATACGCAGTATTTT	CASSVARTDTQYF
-	TRBV5-1	-	TRBJ2-1	TGCGCCAGCAGCTTTTCCGATTACCTCCGCGCCTACAATGAGCAGTTCTTC	CASSFSDYLRAYNEQFF
-	TRBV29-1	-	TRBJ2-7	TGCAGCGTTCGGACGGGGAGCTCCTACGAGCAGTACTTC	CSVRTGSSYEQYF
TRBD1	TRBV4-2	-	TRBJ2-4	TGTGCCAGCAGCCAAGTAAAGACAGGGGGCAGGGCCAAAAACATTCAGTACTTC	CASSQVKTGGRAKNIQYF
-	TRBV25-1	-	TRBJ1-2	TGTGCCAGCAGTGATAAAAAAACTAACTATGGCTACACCTTC	CASSDKKTNYGYTF
-	TRBV19	-	TRBJ2-7	TGTGCCAGTACCACGGCGGCAAGCTCCTACGAGCAGTACTTC	CASTTAASSYEQYF
TRBD2	TRBV7-6	once	TRBJ2-2	TGTGCCAGCAGCCCAAGGACTATCCGGGGGGGGTACACCGGGGAGCTGTTTTTT	CASSPRTIRGGYTGELFF
TRBD2	TRBV7-3	-	TRBJ2-7	TGTGCCAGCAGCTCACCTGGGGTAGCGGGAGGCGAGCAGTACTTC	CASSSPGVAGGEQYF
-	TRBV7-2	-	TRBJ2-7	TGTGCCAGCAGCTTAGAACGGTGGCAGGGCCGGGAGGAGCAGTACTTC	CASSLERWQGREEQYF
-	TRBV11-2	-	TRBJ2-2	TGTGCCAGCAGCTTCGAGGTCGGGGAGCTGTTTTTT	CASSFEVGELFF
-	TRBV6-6	once	TRBJ2-2	TGTGCCAGCAGGCCCCAGGGGACCGGGGAGCTGTTTTTT	CASRPQGTGELFF
TRBD2	TRBV4-2	once	TRBJ2-3	TGTGCCAGCAGCCAAGATATGGGTGCGGGAGGTCCAGATACGCAGTATTTT	CASSQDMGAGGPDTQYF
TRBD2	TRBV7-9	-	TRBJ2-5	TGTGCCAGCAGCTTAGGTCGTCCCGGGAGGGCCGTAGGGGAGCAGTACTTC	CASSLGRPGRAVGEQYF
TRBD1	TRBV7-9	-	TRBJ2-1	TGTGCCAGCAGCTTAGCGGGGACAGGCCGGCATGAGCAGTTCTTC	CASSLAGTGRHEQFF
-	TRBV7-3	-	TRBJ2-2	TGTGCCAGCAGCTCACCCCGATGGAAGGGCGGGGAGCTGTTTTTT	CASSSPRWKGGELFF
-	TRBV27	-	TRBJ2-1	TGTGCCAGCAGTTTAGGGGGCGCACCCTACAATGAGCAGTTCTTC	CASSLGGAPYNEQFF
-	TRBV5-1	-	TRBJ1-1	TGCGCCAGCAGCTTGTCCAGTAGCGATTATGAAGCTTTCTTT	CASSLSSSDYEAFF
-	TRBV7-9	-	TRBJ2-1	TGTGCCAGCAGCCTCCGGGGGCTGAACAATGAGCAGTTCTTC	CASSLRGLNNEQFF
-	TRBV7-2	once	TRBJ2-7	TGTGCCAGCACCGCCCGAGCCCGGGACCCGTTCTCCTACGAGCAGTACTTC	CASTARARDPFSYEQYF
-	TRBV2	-	TRBJ2-7	TGTGCCAGCAGCTCAGGATCCAAACTCTACGAGCAGTACTTC	CASSSGSKLYEQYF
-	TRBV7-9	-	TRBJ1-6	TGTGCCAGCAGCTCTTCTCCGGCCTCCCCCCTCCACTTT	CASSSSPASPLHF
-	TRBV6-1	-	TRBJ1-1	TGTGCCAGCAGTGGTCTTATTCTGGGGAACACTGAAGCTTTCTTT	CASSGLILGNTEAFF
TRBD1	TRBV28	-	TRBJ1-1	TGTGCCAGCACCGTGGGGGGGACAGGGCGGTCTGAAGCTTTCTTT	CASTVGGTGRSEAFF
TRBD2	TRBV7-2	-	TRBJ2-5	TGTGCCAGCAGCTTAGCAATCGAGACTAGCGGGATTGAGACCCAGTACTTC	CASSLAIETSGIETQYF
-	TRBV18	-	TRBJ1-1	TGTGCCAGCTCACCCACCGGGCTGATGAACACTGAAGCTTTCTTT	CASSPTGLMNTEAFF